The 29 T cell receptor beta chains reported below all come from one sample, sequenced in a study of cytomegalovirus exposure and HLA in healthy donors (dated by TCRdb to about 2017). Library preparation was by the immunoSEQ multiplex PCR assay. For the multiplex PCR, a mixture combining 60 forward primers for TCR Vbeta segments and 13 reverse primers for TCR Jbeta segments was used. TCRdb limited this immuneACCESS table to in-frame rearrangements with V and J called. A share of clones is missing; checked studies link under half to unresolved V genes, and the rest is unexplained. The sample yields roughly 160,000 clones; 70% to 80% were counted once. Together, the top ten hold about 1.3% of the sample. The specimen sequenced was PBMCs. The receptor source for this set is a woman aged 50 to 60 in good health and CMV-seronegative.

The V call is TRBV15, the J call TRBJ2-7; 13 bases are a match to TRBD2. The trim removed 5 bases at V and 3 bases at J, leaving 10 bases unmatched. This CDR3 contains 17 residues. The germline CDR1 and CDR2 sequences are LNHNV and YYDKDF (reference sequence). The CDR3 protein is CATSRRGTSGVSYEQYF. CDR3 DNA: TGTGCCACCAGCCGGAGGGGGACTAGCGGGGTGAGCTACGAGCAGTACTTC.

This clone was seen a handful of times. Here the CDR3 DNA reads TGTGCCAGTTGGTCAGGGGCGTATCAGCCCCAGCATTTT. Amino acid sequence: CASWSGAYQPQHF. V gene TRBV19 combines with J gene TRBJ1-5, with D perhaps matching TRBD1 (6 bases). V dropped 8 bases and J dropped 5 bases, with 13 bases sitting between them. Looked up from germline, CDR1 is LNHDA and CDR2 is SQIVND (reference sequence). The CDR3 covers 13 residues.

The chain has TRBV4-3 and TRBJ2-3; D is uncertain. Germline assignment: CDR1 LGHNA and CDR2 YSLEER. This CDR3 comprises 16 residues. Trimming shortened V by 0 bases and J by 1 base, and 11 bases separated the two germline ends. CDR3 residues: CASSQDRLAGTDTQYF. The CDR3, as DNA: TGCGCCAGCAGCCAAGATAGGTTAGCAGGCACAGATACGCAGTATTTT.

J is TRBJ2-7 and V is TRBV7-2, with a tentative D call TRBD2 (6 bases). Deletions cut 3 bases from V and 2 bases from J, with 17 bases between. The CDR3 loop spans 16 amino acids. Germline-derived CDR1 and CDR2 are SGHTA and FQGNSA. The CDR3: CASSLVPGGLTYEQYF. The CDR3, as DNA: TGTGCCAGCAGCTTGGTCCCCGGGGGTCTAACCTACGAGCAGTACTTC.

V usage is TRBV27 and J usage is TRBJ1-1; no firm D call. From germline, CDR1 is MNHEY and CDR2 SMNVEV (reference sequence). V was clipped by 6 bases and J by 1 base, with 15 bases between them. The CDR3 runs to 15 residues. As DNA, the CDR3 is TGTGCCAGCAGATTTCCTACCTTTGGGAACACTGAAGCTTTCTTT. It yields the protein CASRFPTFGNTEAFF.

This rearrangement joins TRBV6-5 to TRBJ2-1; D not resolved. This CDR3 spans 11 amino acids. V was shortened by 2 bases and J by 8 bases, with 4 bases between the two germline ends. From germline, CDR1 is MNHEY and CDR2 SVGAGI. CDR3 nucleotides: TGTGCCAGCAGTTACATCGATGAGCAGTTCTTC. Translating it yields CASSYIDEQFF.

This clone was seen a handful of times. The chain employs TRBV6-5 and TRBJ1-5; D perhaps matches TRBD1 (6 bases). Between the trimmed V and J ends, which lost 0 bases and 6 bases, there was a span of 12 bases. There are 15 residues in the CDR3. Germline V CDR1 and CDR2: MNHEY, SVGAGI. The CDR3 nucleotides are TGTGCCAGCAGTTACTCATCGGGGGGCAGTCAGCCCCAGCATTTT. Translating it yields CASSYSSGGSQPQHF.

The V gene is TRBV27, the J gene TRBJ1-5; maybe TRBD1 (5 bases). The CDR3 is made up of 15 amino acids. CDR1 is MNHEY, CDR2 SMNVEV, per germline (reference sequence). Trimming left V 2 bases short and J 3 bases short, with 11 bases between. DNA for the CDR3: TGTGCCAGCAGTTTAGAATGGGGGGACAATCAGCCCCAGCATTTT. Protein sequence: CASSLEWGDNQPQHF.

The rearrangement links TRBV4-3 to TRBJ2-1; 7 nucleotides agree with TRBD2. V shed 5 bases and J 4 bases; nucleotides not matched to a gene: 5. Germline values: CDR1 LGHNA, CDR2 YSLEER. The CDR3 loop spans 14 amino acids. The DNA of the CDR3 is TGCGCCAGCAGCGGACTAGAGGGATACAATGAGCAGTTCTTC. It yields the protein CASSGLEGYNEQFF.

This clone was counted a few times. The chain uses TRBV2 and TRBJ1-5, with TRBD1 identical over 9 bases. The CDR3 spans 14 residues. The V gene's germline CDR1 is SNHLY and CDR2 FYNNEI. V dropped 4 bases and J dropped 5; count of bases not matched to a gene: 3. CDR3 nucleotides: TGTGCCAGCAGTGGACAGGGGGTTGATCAGCCCCAGCATTTT. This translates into CASSGQGVDQPQHF.

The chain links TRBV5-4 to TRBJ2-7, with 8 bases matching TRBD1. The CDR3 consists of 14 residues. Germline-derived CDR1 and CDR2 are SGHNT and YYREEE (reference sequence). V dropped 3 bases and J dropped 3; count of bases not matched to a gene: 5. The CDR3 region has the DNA TGTGCCAGCAGCTCCTGGGACAGGAACTACGAGCAGTACTTC. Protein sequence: CASSSWDRNYEQYF.

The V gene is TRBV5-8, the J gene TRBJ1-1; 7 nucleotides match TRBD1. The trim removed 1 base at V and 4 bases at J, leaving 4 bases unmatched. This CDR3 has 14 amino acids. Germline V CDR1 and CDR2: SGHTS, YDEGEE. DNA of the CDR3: TGTGCCAGCAGCTTGAGGGGGCTTGGCACTGAAGCTTTCTTT. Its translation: CASSLRGLGTEAFF.

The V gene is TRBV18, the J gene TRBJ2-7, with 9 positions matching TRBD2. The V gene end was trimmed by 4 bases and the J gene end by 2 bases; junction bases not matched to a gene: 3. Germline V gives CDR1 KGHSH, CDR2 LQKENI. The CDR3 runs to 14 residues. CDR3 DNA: TGTGCCAGCTCACAGGGACTAGCCACCTACGAGCAGTACTTC. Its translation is CASSQGLATYEQYF.

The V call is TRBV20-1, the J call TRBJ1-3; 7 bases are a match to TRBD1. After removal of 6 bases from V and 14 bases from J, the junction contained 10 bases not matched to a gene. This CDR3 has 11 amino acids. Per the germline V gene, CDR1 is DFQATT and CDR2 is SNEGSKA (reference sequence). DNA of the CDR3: TGCAGTGCCCTCCAGGGGGGCCAAGTATATTTT. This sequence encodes CSALQGGQVYF.

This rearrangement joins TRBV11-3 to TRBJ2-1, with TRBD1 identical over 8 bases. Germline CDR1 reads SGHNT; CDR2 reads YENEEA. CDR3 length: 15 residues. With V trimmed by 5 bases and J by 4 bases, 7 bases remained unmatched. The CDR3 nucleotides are TGTGCCAGCAGCCCCCGCAGGGGGCTGTACAATGAGCAGTTCTTC. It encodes CASSPRRGLYNEQFF.

The DNA of the CDR3 is TGTGCCAGCAGTGGCCGGACAGGGGGCGTGAGTCGGAACACTGAAGCTTTCTTT. Amino acid sequence: CASSGRTGGVSRNTEAFF. The chain is built from TRBV25-1 and TRBJ1-1; 11 nucleotides line up with TRBD1. The CDR3 has 18 amino acids. With 4 bases clipped from V and 1 base from J, the junction kept 11 bases outside the gene matches. Germline V CDR1 and CDR2: MGHDK, SYGVNS.

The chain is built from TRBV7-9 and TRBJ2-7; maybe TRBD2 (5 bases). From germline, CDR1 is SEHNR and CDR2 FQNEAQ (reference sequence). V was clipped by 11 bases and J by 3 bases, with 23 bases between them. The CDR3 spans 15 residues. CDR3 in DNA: TGTGCCGGATCGGGCCTCTCGACTAAGTACTACGAGCAGTACTTC. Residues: CAGSGLSTKYYEQYF.

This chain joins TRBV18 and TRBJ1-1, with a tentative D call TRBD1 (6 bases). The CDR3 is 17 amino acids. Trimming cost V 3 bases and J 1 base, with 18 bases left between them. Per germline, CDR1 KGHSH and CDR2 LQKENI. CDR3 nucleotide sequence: TGTGCCAGCTCACCCTACAGGGAGGGAGGGCAGAACACTGAAGCTTTCTTT. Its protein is CASSPYREGGQNTEAFF.

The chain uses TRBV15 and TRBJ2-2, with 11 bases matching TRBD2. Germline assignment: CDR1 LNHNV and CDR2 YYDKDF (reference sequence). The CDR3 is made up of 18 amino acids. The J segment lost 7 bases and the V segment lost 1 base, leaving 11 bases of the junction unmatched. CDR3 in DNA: TGTGCCACCAGCAGAGGACTCATTAGCGGGGGGGCGGACGGGGAGCTGTTTTTT. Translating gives CATSRGLISGGADGELFF.

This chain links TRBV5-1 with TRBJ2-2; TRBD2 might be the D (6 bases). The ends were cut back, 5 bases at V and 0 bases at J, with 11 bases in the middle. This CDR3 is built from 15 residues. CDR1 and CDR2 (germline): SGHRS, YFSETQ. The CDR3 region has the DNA TGCGCCAGCAGTACTACGGGAGCGAACACCGGGGAGCTGTTTTTT. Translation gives CASSTTGANTGELFF.

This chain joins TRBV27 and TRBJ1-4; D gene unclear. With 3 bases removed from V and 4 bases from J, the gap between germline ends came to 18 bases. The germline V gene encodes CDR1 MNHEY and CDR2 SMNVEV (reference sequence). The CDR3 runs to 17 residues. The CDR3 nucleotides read TGTGCCAGCAGTTTGAAAGGGCGGGCCCTTAATAATGAAAAACTGTTTTTT. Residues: CASSLKGRALNNEKLFF.

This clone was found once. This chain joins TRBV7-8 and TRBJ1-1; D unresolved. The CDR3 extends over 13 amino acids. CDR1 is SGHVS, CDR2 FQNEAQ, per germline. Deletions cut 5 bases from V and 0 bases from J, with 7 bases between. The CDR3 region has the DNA TGTGCCAGCAGCCGAGGGTTGAACACTGAAGCTTTCTTT. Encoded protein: CASSRGLNTEAFF.

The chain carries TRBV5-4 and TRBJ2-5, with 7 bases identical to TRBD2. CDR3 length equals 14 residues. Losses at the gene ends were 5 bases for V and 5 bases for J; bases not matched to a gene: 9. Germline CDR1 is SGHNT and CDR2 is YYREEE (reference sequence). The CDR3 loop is CASRPAGAGETQYF. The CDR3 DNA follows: TGTGCCAGCAGGCCGGCGGGAGCGGGGGAGACCCAGTACTTC.

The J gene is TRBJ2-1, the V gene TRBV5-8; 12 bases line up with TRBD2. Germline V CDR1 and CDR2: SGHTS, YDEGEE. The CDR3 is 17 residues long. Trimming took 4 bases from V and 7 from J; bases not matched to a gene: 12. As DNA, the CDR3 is TGTGCCAGCAGCCGATACGGACTAGCGGGATCAATAAATGAGCAGTTCTTC. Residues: CASSRYGLAGSINEQFF.

The CDR3 reads CASSVTSSSGNTIYF. The CDR3 region has the DNA TGTGCCAGCAGCGTTACCTCCAGCTCTGGAAACACCATATATTTT. The V call is TRBV9, the J call TRBJ1-3, with D hard to call. Trimming cost V 2 bases and J 0 bases, with 9 bases left between them. CDR1 and CDR2 from the germline V gene are SGDLS and YYNGEE. CDR3 length: 15 amino acids.

CDR3 loop: CASSSGTSGIMEETQYF. The CDR3 DNA sequence: TGTGCCAGCAGCTCCGGGACTAGCGGGATTATGGAAGAGACCCAGTACTTC. This rearrangement joins TRBV5-4 to TRBJ2-5; 13 nucleotides line up with TRBD2. The CDR3 is made up of 17 amino acids. Germline V CDR1 and CDR2: SGHNT, YYREEE (reference sequence). Trimming at V came to 3 bases and at J to 3 bases, leaving 8 bases not matched to a gene. The full variable domain, its missing parts supplied by reference TRBV5-4 and TRBJ2-5, is ETGVTQSPTHLIKTRGQQVTLRCSSQSGHNTVSWYQQALGQGPQFIFQYYREEENGRGNFPPRFSGLQFPNYSSELNVNALELDDSALYLCASSSGTSGIMEETQYFGPGTRLLVL.

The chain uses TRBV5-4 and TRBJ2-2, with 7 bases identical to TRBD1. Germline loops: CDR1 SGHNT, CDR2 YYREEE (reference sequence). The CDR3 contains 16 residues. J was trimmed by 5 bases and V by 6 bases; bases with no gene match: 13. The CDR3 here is CASTLIIGQATGELFF. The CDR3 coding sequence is TGTGCCAGCACCCTTATAATTGGACAGGCAACCGGGGAGCTGTTTTTT.

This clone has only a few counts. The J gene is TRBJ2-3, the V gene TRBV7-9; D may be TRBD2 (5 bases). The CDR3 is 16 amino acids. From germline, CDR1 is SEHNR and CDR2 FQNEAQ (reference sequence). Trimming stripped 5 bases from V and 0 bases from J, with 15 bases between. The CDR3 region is CASSPVLRASTDTQYF. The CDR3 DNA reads TGTGCCAGCAGCCCGGTCTTGCGGGCGAGCACAGATACGCAGTATTTT.

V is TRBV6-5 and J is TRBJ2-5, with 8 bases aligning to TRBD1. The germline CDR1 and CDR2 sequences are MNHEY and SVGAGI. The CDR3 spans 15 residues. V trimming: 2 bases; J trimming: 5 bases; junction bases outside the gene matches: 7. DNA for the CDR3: TGTGCCAGCAGTTACCGAAAGACAGGGGTGGAGACCCAGTACTTC. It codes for CASSYRKTGVETQYF.